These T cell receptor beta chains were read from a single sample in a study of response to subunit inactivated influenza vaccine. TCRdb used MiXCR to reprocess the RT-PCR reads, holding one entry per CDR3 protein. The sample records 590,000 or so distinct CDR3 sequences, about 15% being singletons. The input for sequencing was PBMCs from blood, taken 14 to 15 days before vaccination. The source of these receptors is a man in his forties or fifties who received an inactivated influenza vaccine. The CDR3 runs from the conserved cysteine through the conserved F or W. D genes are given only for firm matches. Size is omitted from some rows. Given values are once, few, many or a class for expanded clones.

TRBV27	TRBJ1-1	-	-	TGTGCCAGCATTCCGGCCGGAGTGCGGAGCACTGAAGCTTTCTTT	CASIPAGVRSTEAFF
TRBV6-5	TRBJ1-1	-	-	TGTGCCAGCAGTTCCCCCCTCACTGAAGCTTTCTTT	CASSSPLTEAFF
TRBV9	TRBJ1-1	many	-	TGTGCCAGCAGCGTAGTAACGTCCCCGCCCAGCTTCTTT	CASSVVTSPPSFF
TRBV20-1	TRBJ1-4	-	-	TGCAGTGCAGCGTTTCCTGCTGCTAATGAAAAACTGTTTTTT	CSAAFPAANEKLFF
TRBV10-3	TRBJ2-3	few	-	TGTGCCATCAGTGTTGGGGGAGTGGAGCTGGATACGCAGTATTTT	CAISVGGVELDTQYF
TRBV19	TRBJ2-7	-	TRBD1	TGTGCCAGCGGACAGGCGGCCGTCGACGAGCAGTACTTC	CASGQAAVDEQYF
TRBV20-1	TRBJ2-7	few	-	TGCAGTGCTAGGTCGTGGGGAGAACGCTACGAGCAGTACTTC	CSARSWGERYEQYF
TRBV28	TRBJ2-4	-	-	TGTGCCAGCAGTTTCCTCCTAGCAGAAGCCAAAAACATTCAGTACTTC	CASSFLLAEAKNIQYF
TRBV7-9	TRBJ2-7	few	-	TGTGCCAGCAGCCACAGGGAATCGATCGTGAATTACGAGCAGTACTTC	CASSHRESIVNYEQYF
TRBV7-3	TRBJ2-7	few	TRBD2	TGTGCCAGCAGCGTTAGCGGGAGGGGATCCTACGAGCAGTACTTC	CASSVSGRGSYEQYF
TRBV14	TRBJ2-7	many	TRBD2	TGTGCCAGCAGCCCGTTTCTAGCGGGAGTTGGCGAGCAGTACTTC	CASSPFLAGVGEQYF
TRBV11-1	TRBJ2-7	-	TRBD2	TGTGCCAGCAGCTTTTCAGGGACTAGCGGGAGGCTCTCCTACGAGCAGTACTTC	CASSFSGTSGRLSYEQYF
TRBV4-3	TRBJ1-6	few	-	TGCGCCAGCAGCCAAGATTCAGTCAGCTCCTATAATTCACCCCTCCACTTT	CASSQDSVSSYNSPLHF
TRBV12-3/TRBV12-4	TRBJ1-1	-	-	TGTGCCAGCAGTTTATCGGGGGCCGAGGTCGCTTTCTTT	CASSLSGAEVAFF
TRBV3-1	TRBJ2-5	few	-	TGTGCCAGCAGCCAACTGGGAGCGCAAGAGACCCAGTACTTC	CASSQLGAQETQYF
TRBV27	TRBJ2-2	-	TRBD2	TGTGCCAGCAAGCTAGCGGGGGTGGCCAGGGACACCGGGGAGCTGTTTTTT	CASKLAGVARDTGELFF
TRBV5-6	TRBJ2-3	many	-	TGTGCCAGCAGCTGGTGGGACAACACAGATACGCAGTATTTT	CASSWWDNTDTQYF
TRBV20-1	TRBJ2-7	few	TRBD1	TGCAGTGCTAGAGCCGGGACAGGGGGCAGCGAGCAGTACTTC	CSARAGTGGSEQYF
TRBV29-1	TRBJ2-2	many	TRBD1	TGCAGCGTTGCCCCGGGGACAGGGGTGACCACCGGGGAGCTGTTTTTT	CSVAPGTGVTTGELFF
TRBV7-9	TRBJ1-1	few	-	TGTGCCAGCAGCTTAGCGAACCGAGTGAACACTGAAGCTTTCTTT	CASSLANRVNTEAFF
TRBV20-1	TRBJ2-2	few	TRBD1	TGCAGTGCTAGAGCCCGGGACAGGGGTGGATACGACACCGGGGAGCTGTTTTTT	CSARARDRGGYDTGELFF
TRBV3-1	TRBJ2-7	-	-	TGTGCCAGCAGCCAAGTACACGCGGATGATCGGGACGAGCAGTACTTC	CASSQVHADDRDEQYF
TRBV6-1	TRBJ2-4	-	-	TGTGCCAGCATCGGGGAGGAGGTCGGAAACATTCAGTACTTC	CASIGEEVGNIQYF
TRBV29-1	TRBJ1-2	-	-	TGCAGCGTTGAAGATCCAGGCAGGGAGGTCGGCTACACCTTC	CSVEDPGREVGYTF
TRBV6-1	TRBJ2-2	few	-	TGTGCCAGCAGTCGCACCACTACAGGGACCGGGGAGCTGTTTTTT	CASSRTTTGTGELFF
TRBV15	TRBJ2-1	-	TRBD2	TGTGCCACCAGCAGAGATGTGGCGGGAGGCTACAATGAGCAGTTCTTC	CATSRDVAGGYNEQFF
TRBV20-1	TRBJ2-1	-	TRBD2	TGCAGTGCTAGACCGCCCGGTTCTAGCGGGGCCCACAATGAGCAGTTCTTC	CSARPPGSSGAHNEQFF
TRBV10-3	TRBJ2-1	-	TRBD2	TGTGCCATCAGTGGTCGTTTAAGCGGGAGTGCGCACAATGAGCAGTTCTTC	CAISGRLSGSAHNEQFF
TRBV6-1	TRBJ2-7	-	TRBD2	TGTGCCAGCAGTAACGCAGCGGGAGCGACCTCCTACGAGCAGTACTTC	CASSNAAGATSYEQYF
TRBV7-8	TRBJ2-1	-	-	TGTGCCAGCAGCTTCTTGGGGTCCTCATCCTCCTACAATGAGCAGTTCTTC	CASSFLGSSSSYNEQFF
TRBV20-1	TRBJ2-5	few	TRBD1	TGCAGTGCCGAGGACAGGGGGAGAAAGACCCAGTACTTC	CSAEDRGRKTQYF
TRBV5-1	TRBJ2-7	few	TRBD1	TGCGCCAGCAGCGGAGGGGATTTGGCGGGGACAGGGTCCTACGAGCAGTACTTC	CASSGGDLAGTGSYEQYF
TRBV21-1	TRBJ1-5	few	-	TGTGCCAGCAGCATTCCCGGGACAGCTAATAGCAATCAGCCCCAGCATTTT	CASSIPGTANSNQPQHF
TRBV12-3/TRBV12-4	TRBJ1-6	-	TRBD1	TGTGCCAGCAGGGACAGGCTGGGTAATTCACCCCTCCACTTT	CASRDRLGNSPLHF
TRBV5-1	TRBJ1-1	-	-	TGCGCCAGCAGCTTCCCCGAGGGGACTGAAGCTTTCTTT	CASSFPEGTEAFF